This paragraph reports one T cell receptor beta chain. Its specificity is unknown. CDR3 length: 17 amino acids. V shed 3 bases and J 2 bases; nucleotides not matched to a gene: 12. From germline, CDR1 is SGHDT and CDR2 YYEEEE. These data belong to a study of blood T cells in healthy people across ages. Overall study findings and caveats: Higher diversity and more naive CD4+ cells were features of long-lived donors, compared to aged donors. Diversity figures based on one million T cells were deemed too low.

Through a sample-barcoded 5' primer and a J-beta primer mix, a second PCR was run for roughly 6 to 12 cycles. TCRdb used MiXCR to reprocess the 5' RACE reads, holding one entry per CDR3 protein. Of 850,000 to 950,000 distinct CDR3 sequences listed, less than 35% were seen once; the top ten hold 15% to 20%. The V gene is TRBV5-6, the J gene TRBJ2-3, with 7 bases matching TRBD2. This receptor was identified in a woman aged 80 or older in good health. The sample consisted of blood. The CDR3 coding sequence is TGTGCCAGCAGCTCCTTACTAGCGAGAGGAGACACAGATACGCAGTATTTT. Its translation is CASSSLLARGDTDTQYF. Full variable domain (outside the CDR3, taken from reference TRBV5-6 and TRBJ2-3): DAGVTQSPTHLIKTRGQQVTLRCSPKSGHDTVSWYQQALGQGPQFIFQYYEEEERQRGNFPDRFSGHQFPNYSSELNVNALLLGDSALYLCASSSLLARGDTDTQYFGPGTRLTVL.